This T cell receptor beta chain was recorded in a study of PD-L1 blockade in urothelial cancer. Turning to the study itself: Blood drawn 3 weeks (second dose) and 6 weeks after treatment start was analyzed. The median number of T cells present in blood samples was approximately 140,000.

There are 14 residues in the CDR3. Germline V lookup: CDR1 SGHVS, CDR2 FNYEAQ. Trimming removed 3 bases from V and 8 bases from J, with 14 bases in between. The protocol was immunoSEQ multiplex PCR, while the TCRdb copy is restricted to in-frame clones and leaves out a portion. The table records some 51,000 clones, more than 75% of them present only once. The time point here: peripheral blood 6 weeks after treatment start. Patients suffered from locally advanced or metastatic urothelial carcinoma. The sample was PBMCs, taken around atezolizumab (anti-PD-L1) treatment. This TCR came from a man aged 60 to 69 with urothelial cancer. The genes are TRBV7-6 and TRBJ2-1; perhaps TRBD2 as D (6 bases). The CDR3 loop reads CASSLGGVTYEQFF. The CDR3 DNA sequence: TGTGCCAGCAGCTTGGGCGGGGTTACATATGAGCAGTTCTTC.